This is a list of T cell receptor beta chains from one sample in a study of CD8 T cells in ankylosing spondylitis. TCRdb passed the 5' RACE reads through MiXCR, listing each CDR3 protein once. The sample holds 150,000 to 200,000 distinct CDR3 sequences, approximately 13% seen once. The sample taken for sequencing was blood, either unsorted or a sorted T cell fraction (not recorded which). The source of these receptors is a female donor with ankylosing spondylitis or in good health (not recorded which). Each CDR3 is given with its conserved first and last residue. Fields, in order: J gene, V gene, clone size, D gene, CDR3 protein, CDR3 DNA. A D gene is named only where the DNA matches it firmly. For some rows the clone size is stated as once, few or many, or as a class when expanded; others skip it.

TRBJ2-3	TRBV27	few	.	CASSLARGADTQYF	TGTGCCAGCAGTTTGGCTCGGGGAGCGGATACGCAGTATTTT
TRBJ2-7	TRBV29-1	few	.	CSVEPGVGEQYF	TGCAGCGTTGAACCAGGGGTAGGCGAGCAGTACTTC
TRBJ1-1	TRBV10-3	many	.	CAISEPSQGPNTEAFF	TGTGCCATCAGTGAGCCCTCTCAGGGCCCGAACACTGAAGCTTTCTTT
TRBJ2-1	TRBV9	many	TRBD1	CASSVAGQGAFVEQFF	TGTGCCAGCAGCGTAGCCGGGCAGGGGGCGTTTGTTGAGCAGTTCTTC
TRBJ2-1	TRBV2	many	TRBD1	CASSTGGYNEQFF	TGTGCCAGCAGTACAGGGGGGTACAATGAGCAGTTCTTC
TRBJ2-7	TRBV12-3/TRBV12-4	few	TRBD2	CASSLRLAGGPNYEQYF	TGTGCCAGCAGCCTTCGACTAGCGGGAGGGCCCAACTACGAGCAGTACTTC
TRBJ2-5	TRBV7-2	.	.	CASSFGAQETQYF	TGTGCCAGCAGCTTCGGGGCCCAAGAGACCCAGTACTTC
TRBJ2-4	TRBV28	many	.	CASSSMGNIQYF	TGTGCCAGCAGTTCGATGGGTAACATTCAGTACTTC
TRBJ2-3	TRBV6-5	few	TRBD2	CASSYGALGGTDTQYF	TGTGCCAGCAGTTACGGAGCCTTGGGGGGGACAGATACGCAGTATTTT
TRBJ1-5	TRBV6-1	many	.	CASSEIGSSNQPQHF	TGTGCCAGCAGTGAAATAGGGAGTAGCAATCAGCCCCAGCATTTT
TRBJ2-5	TRBV3-1	many	.	CASSQEGRKETQYF	TGTGCCAGCAGCCAAGAGGGGCGAAAAGAGACCCAGTACTTC
TRBJ2-5	TRBV12-3/TRBV12-4	.	TRBD2	CASRITTSAETQYF	TGTGCCAGCAGAATTACAACTAGCGCGGAGACCCAGTACTTC
TRBJ2-7	TRBV12-3/TRBV12-4	many	TRBD1	CASSRPGTGSYEQYF	TGTGCCAGCAGCAGGCCCGGGACAGGGTCCTACGAGCAGTACTTC
TRBJ2-3	TRBV7-2	.	.	CSSSLYTDTQYF	TGTTCCAGCAGCCTGTACACAGATACGCAGTATTTT
TRBJ2-2	TRBV15	many	TRBD1	CATSTGPGTGGTGELFF	TGTGCCACCAGCACGGGGCCAGGGACAGGGGGGACCGGGGAGCTGTTTTTT
TRBJ2-7	TRBV5-1	.	.	CASSSEKFGGENEQYF	TGCGCCAGCAGCTCCGAGAAGTTCGGGGGAGAAAACGAGCAGTACTTC
TRBJ1-3	TRBV5-1	many	.	CASSLGTSTGNTIYF	TGCGCCAGCAGCCTCGGGACGTCCACTGGAAACACCATATATTTT
TRBJ2-1	TRBV7-2	many	.	CASSPGGPEQFF	TGTGCCAGCAGCCCCGGTGGGCCCGAGCAGTTCTTC
TRBJ2-5	TRBV11-2	.	.	CASSLARGAGQETQYF	TGTGCCAGCAGCTTAGCTCGGGGGGCGGGTCAAGAGACCCAGTACTTC
TRBJ2-2	TRBV18	.	TRBD1	CASSPLPGQANTGELFF	TGTGCCAGCTCACCACTGCCGGGACAGGCGAACACCGGGGAGCTGTTTTTT
TRBJ1-6	TRBV7-8	.	TRBD1	CARERGEGQGCSPLHF	TGTGCCAGGGAGAGGGGGGAAGGACAGGGTTGTTCACCCCTCCACTTT
TRBJ2-6	TRBV20-1	.	.	CSASYRGYGSGANVLTF	TGCAGTGCCTCGTACCGAGGCTATGGTTCTGGGGCCAACGTCCTGACTTTC
TRBJ2-5	TRBV18	many	TRBD2	CASSPPSGREETQYF	TGTGCCAGCTCTCCTCCGAGCGGGAGGGAAGAGACCCAGTACTTC
TRBJ2-3	TRBV20-1	few	TRBD2	CSAVTSGRAGATDTQYF	TGCAGTGCTGTGACTAGCGGGAGGGCCGGCGCAACAGATACGCAGTATTTT
TRBJ1-1	TRBV9	few	.	CASSVATGATEAFF	TGTGCCAGCAGCGTAGCTACAGGAGCCACTGAAGCTTTCTTT
TRBJ2-5	TRBV20-1	few	TRBD2	CSADQTSHRETQYF	TGCAGTGCTGATCAGACTAGCCATCGGGAGACCCAGTACTTC
TRBJ2-1	TRBV12-3/TRBV12-4	many	TRBD2	CASSIRTSGYTANEQFF	TGTGCCAGCAGTATCCGGACTAGCGGATACACGGCCAATGAGCAGTTCTTC